This TCR beta chain is from a study of radiotherapy plus CTLA-4 blockade in lung cancer. Overall study findings and caveats: It was early blood T cell clone dynamics, with interferon-beta, that reportedly best predicted response.

Clones were read by immunoSEQ multiplex PCR, and TCRdb kept only the in-frame ones, dropping some. The sample lists around 91,000 clones; 70% to 90% were seen once. This CDR3 spans 11 amino acids. V was trimmed by 8 bases and J by 7 bases, leaving 9 bases between them. Germline CDR1 SEHNR, CDR2 FQNEAQ (reference sequence). This clone was counted only a few times. The antigen is unknown. The chain couples TRBV7-9 to TRBJ2-1, with D hard to call. The sequence derives from a human donor with non-small cell lung cancer that progressed on radiotherapy plus ipilimumab. The specimen was peripheral blood, collected from a patient treated with radiotherapy plus ipilimumab. CDR3 sequence: CASAWSNEQFF. The CDR3 DNA reads as TGTGCCAGCGCGTGGTCTAATGAGCAGTTCTTC.